These T cell receptor beta chains were read from a single sample in a study of blood T cell repertoires in COVID-19. The repertoire was sequenced with immunoSEQ multiplex PCR; TCRdb's copy has only in-frame clones and lacks some. Here the sample spans 200,000 to 250,000 clones, more than 75% being singletons. The sequenced material came from PBMCs or T cells enriched from blood (not recorded which). The source is a man aged 35-49 years who had recovered from COVID-19. Both conserved end residues are part of each CDR3. D genes are given only for firm matches. For some rows the clone size is stated as once, few or many, or as a class when expanded; others skip it.

NA | TRBJ2-1 | NA | TRBV5-4 | TGTGCCAGCAGCTCCCTGAAGGAGCCGAATGAGCAGTTCTTC | CASSSLKEPNEQFF
NA | TRBJ1-1 | NA | TRBV30 | TGTGCCTCCGGGGAGGGTACTGAAGCTTTCTTT | CASGEGTEAFF
TRBD1 | TRBJ2-7 | few | TRBV29-1 | TGCAGCGTGGGAGACAGGGTGGAGCAGTACTTC | CSVGDRVEQYF
TRBD1 | TRBJ2-7 | NA | TRBV7-9 | TGTGCCAGCAGCCAGCACGGGACAACAGGGGGTGAGCAGTACTTC | CASSQHGTTGGEQYF
TRBD2 | TRBJ2-3 | NA | TRBV3-1/TRBV3-2 | TGTGCCAGCAGCCAAAAGCGGGGGGGCTTTACAGATACGCAGTATTTT | CASSQKRGGFTDTQYF
TRBD2 | TRBJ2-1 | NA | TRBV7-2 | TGTGCCAGCAGCTTAGCTTACCTCAGCGGGGGCATAAATGAGCAGTTCTTC | CASSLAYLSGGINEQFF
TRBD1 | TRBJ2-1 | NA | TRBV4-1 | TGCGCCAGCAGCCAGGGCGTGACAGGGATCTATGAGCAGTTCTTC | CASSQGVTGIYEQFF
TRBD1 | TRBJ1-5 | NA | TRBV20-1 | TGCAGTGCTAGTCCAAACAGGGGGGATAGCAATCAGCCCCAGCATTTT | CSASPNRGDSNQPQHF
NA | TRBJ1-2 | NA | TRBV10-3 | TGTGCCGCCTGGGGGGGCGGCTACACCTTC | CAAWGGGYTF
NA | TRBJ1-1 | once | TRBV3-1/TRBV3-2 | TGTGCCAGCTCCCGGACATTCGCTAACACTGAAGCTTTCTTT | CASSRTFANTEAFF
TRBD1 | TRBJ2-1 | NA | TRBV9 | TGTGCCAGCAGCGAATGGACAGGGGGCAATGAGCAGTTCTTC | CASSEWTGGNEQFF
NA | TRBJ1-6 | NA | TRBV5-8 | TGTGCCAGCAGCCTGGGATCGCTAGGGGATAATTCACCCCTCCACTTT | CASSLGSLGDNSPLHF
TRBD1 | TRBJ1-2 | many | TRBV5-6 | TGTGCCAGCAGCTTGGGGGACAGGGGGCTGAGAAAAACCTTC | CASSLGDRGLRKTF
NA | TRBJ2-2 | NA | TRBV10-1 | TGCGCCAGCAGTGAATGGTGGGGGCCAGAGAGGACCGGGGAGCTGTTTTTT | CASSEWWGPERTGELFF
TRBD2 | TRBJ2-1 | NA | TRBV5-1 | TGCGCCAGCAGCTTGGCTGCGGGAGGATCCTACAATGAGCAGTTCTTC | CASSLAAGGSYNEQFF
NA | TRBJ1-2 | NA | TRBV5-4 | TGTGCCAGCAGCTTGGATAGCGGGATCCATGGCTACACCTTC | CASSLDSGIHGYTF
TRBD2 | TRBJ2-5 | NA | TRBV11-2 | TGTGCCAGCAGCTTCGGGACTAGCGGGATCGGGGAGACCCAGTACTTC | CASSFGTSGIGETQYF
NA | TRBJ1-6 | few | TRBV4-1 | TGCGCCAGCAGCCAAAATCCGTACAGCTCCTATAATTCACCCCTCCACTTT | CASSQNPYSSYNSPLHF
NA | TRBJ2-5 | NA | TRBV4-2 | TGTGCCAGCAGCCAAGATAATAGCGGTGAAGAGACCCAGTACTTC | CASSQDNSGEETQYF
NA | TRBJ1-1 | NA | TRBV30 | TGTGCCTGGAGGGCAGGGCACACTGAAGCTTTCTTT | CAWRAGHTEAFF
TRBD2 | TRBJ2-3 | NA | TRBV24-1 | TGTGCCACCAGTGATAGCGGGGGGCTGGACACAGATACGCAGTATTTT | CATSDSGGLDTDTQYF
NA | TRBJ1-5 | NA | TRBV29-1 | TGCAGCGTTGCTGTCAGCAATCAGCCCCAGCATTTT | CSVAVSNQPQHF
NA | TRBJ1-2 | NA | TRBV5-1 | TGCGCCAGTAGAATGAGGGCCTTAGAAAGTTATGGCTACACCTTC | CASRMRALESYGYTF
NA | TRBJ1-1 | NA | TRBV29-1 | TGCACCGCAGCAGAGGACACTGAAGCTTTCTTT | CTAAEDTEAFF
TRBD2 | TRBJ2-1 | NA | TRBV6-6 | TGTGCCAGCAGCTCCGGGACTAGTGTTCTCGATGAGCAGTTCTTC | CASSSGTSVLDEQFF
TRBD2 | TRBJ2-1 | NA | TRBV2 | TGTGCCAGCAGTGAGAGGGGTAGCGGGGCTGATGAGCAGTTCTTC | CASSERGSGADEQFF
NA | TRBJ1-2 | few | TRBV19 | TGTGCCAGTAAGTTGACAGGATTGGCGTACTATGGCTACACCTTC | CASKLTGLAYYGYTF
NA | TRBJ2-1 | NA | TRBV6-1 | TGTGCCAGCAGTGAAGTGGAGGGCAGCTCCTACAATGAGCAGTTCTTC | CASSEVEGSSYNEQFF
NA | TRBJ2-2 | NA | TRBV7-9 | TGTGCCAGCAACCAATGGGGCAGTAACACCGGGGAGCTGTTTTTT | CASNQWGSNTGELFF
NA | TRBJ2-2 | NA | TRBV13 | TGTGCCAGCAGCTCCCTAGGCACCGGGGAGCTGTTTTTT | CASSSLGTGELFF
TRBD2 | TRBJ2-2 | NA | TRBV14 | TGTGCCAGCAGCCCTCCTAGGGGAGGACTAGCGTCCGGGGAGCTGTTTTTT | CASSPPRGGLASGELFF
TRBD1 | TRBJ1-5 | NA | TRBV7-9 | TGTGCCAGCAGTCCCGGGACAGGCAATCAGCCCCAGCATTTT | CASSPGTGNQPQHF
TRBD2 | TRBJ2-1 | NA | TRBV30 | TGTGCCTGGACCCGTTCCCTAGCGGGTCTCCATTACAATGAGCAGTTCTTC | CAWTRSLAGLHYNEQFF
NA | TRBJ1-1 | NA | TRBV5-1 | TGCGCCAGCAGCCCGGAGGGAGGGATCACTGAAGCTTTCTTT | CASSPEGGITEAFF
TRBD1 | TRBJ2-5 | NA | TRBV7-8 | TGTGCCAGCAGCATAAACAGGGGGCGCGGAGAGACCCAGTACTTC | CASSINRGRGETQYF
NA | TRBJ2-1 | NA | TRBV27 | TGTGCCAGCAGTTTATATTATCCCTCCTGGGAGCGGAGTAACAATGAGCAGTTCTTC | CASSLYYPSWERSNNEQFF
TRBD1 | TRBJ2-7 | few | TRBV5-6 | TGTGCCAGCAGCTCGCTGGACAGGACGGCCAACGAGCAGTACTTC | CASSSLDRTANEQYF
TRBD2 | TRBJ2-1 | NA | TRBV19 | TGTGCCAGTAGTATAGATCTAGCGGGGTACAATGAGCAGTTCTTC | CASSIDLAGYNEQFF
TRBD1 | TRBJ1-3 | NA | TRBV5-1 | TGCGCCAGCAGCTTGGCCCCAGGGGGCGGAAACACCATATATTTT | CASSLAPGGGNTIYF
TRBD2 | TRBJ2-1 | NA | TRBV11-2 | TGTGCCAGCAACCGGCGGGGACTAGCAATTACGAATGAGCAGTTCTTC | CASNRRGLAITNEQFF
NA | TRBJ2-1 | NA | TRBV3-1/TRBV3-2 | TGTGCCAGCAGTCCCCCCGGTAATGAGCAGTTCTTC | CASSPPGNEQFF
TRBD1 | TRBJ1-2 | NA | TRBV19 | TGTGCCAGTAGTGCAGACAGGGATAGCTACACCTTC | CASSADRDSYTF
TRBD2 | TRBJ2-7 | NA | TRBV7-9 | TGTGCCAGCAGCTTCCCTAGCGGGAGTCGGGTTCAGTACTTC | CASSFPSGSRVQYF
TRBD2 | TRBJ2-7 | few | TRBV18 | TGTGCCAGCTCACCAGGTGGGGTAGCGGGGTACGAGCAGTACTTC | CASSPGGVAGYEQYF
NA | TRBJ1-2 | few | TRBV6-2/TRBV6-3 | TGTGCCAGCAGTTACTTGGGCAGGGCGAATTATGGCTACACCTTC | CASSYLGRANYGYTF